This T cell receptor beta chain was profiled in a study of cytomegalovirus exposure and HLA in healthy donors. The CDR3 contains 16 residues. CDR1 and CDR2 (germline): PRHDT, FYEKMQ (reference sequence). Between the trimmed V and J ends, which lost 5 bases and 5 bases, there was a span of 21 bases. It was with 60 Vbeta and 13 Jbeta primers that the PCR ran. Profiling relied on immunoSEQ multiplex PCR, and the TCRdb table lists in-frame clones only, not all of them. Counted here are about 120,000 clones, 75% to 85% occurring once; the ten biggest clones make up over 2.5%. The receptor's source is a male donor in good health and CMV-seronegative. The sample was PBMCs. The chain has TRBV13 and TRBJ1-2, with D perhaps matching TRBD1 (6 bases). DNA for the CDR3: TGTGCCAGCAGCGGGAACAGGGCCGCGGGTGCTTATGGCTACACCTTC. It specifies CASSGNRAAGAYGYTF.